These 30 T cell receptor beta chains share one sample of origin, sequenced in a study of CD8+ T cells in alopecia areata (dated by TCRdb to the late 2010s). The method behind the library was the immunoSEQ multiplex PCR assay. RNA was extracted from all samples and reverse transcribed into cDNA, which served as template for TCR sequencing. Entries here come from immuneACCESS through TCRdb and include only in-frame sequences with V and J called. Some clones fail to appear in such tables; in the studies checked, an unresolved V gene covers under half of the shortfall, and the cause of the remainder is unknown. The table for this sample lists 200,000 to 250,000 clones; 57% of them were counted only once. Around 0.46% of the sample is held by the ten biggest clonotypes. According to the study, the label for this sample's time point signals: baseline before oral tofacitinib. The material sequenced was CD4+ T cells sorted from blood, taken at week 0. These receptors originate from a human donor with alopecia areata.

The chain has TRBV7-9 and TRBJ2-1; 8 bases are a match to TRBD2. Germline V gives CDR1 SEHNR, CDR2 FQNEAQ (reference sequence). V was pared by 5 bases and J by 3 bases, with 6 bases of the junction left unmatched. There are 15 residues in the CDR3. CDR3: CASSTGTRHYNEQFF. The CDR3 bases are TGTGCCAGCAGCACCGGGACTAGACACTACAATGAGCAGTTCTTC.

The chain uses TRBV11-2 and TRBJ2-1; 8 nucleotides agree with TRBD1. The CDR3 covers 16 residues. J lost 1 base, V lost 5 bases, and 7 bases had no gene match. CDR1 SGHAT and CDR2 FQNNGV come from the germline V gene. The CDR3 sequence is CASSGYRDRSYNEQFF. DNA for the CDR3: TGTGCCAGCAGCGGATACCGGGACAGGTCCTACAATGAGCAGTTCTTC.

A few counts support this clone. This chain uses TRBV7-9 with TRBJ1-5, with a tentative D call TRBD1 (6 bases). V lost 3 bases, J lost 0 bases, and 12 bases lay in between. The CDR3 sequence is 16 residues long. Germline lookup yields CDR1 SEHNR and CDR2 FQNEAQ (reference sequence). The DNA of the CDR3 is TGTGCCAGCAGCTTCGGGACACCTTATAGCAATCAGCCCCAGCATTTT. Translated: CASSFGTPYSNQPQHF. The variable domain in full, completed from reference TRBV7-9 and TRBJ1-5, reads DTGVSQNPRHKITKRGQNVTFRCDPISEHNRLYWYRQTLGQGPEFLTYFQNEAQLEKSRLLSDRFSAERPKGSFSTLEIQRTEQGDSAMYLCASSFGTPYSNQPQHFGDGTRLSIL.

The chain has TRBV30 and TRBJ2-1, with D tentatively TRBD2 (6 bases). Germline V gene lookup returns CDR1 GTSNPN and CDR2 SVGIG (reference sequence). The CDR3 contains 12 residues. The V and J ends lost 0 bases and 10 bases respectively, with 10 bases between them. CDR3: CAWSVHGLEQFF. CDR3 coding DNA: TGTGCCTGGAGTGTACATGGACTAGAGCAGTTCTTC.

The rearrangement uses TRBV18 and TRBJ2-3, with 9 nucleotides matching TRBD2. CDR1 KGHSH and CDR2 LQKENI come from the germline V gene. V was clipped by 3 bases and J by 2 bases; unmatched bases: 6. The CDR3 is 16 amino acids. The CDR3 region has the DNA TGTGCCAGCTCACCCCGGAGCGGGGGGCCCACAGATACGCAGTATTTT. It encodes CASSPRSGGPTDTQYF.

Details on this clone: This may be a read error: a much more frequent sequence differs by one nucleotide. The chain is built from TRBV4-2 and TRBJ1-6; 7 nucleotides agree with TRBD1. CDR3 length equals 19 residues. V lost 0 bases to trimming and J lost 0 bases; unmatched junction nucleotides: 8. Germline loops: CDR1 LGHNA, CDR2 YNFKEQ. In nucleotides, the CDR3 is TGTGCCAGCAGCCAAGAATACGGCAGGGACAGCTCCTATAATTCACCCCTCCACTTT. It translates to CASSQEYGRDSSYNSPLHF.

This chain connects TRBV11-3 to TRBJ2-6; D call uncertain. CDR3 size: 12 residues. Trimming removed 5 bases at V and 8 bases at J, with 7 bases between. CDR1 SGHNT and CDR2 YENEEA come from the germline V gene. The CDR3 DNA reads TGTGCCAGCAGCCCCGACTCCAACGTCCTGACTTTC. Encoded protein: CASSPDSNVLTF.

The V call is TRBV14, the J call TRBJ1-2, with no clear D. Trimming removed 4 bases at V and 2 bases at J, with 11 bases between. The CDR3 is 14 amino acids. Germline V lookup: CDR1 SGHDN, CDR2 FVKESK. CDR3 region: CASSLTKRNYGYTF. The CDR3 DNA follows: TGTGCCAGCAGCCTCACGAAAAGAAACTATGGCTACACCTTC.

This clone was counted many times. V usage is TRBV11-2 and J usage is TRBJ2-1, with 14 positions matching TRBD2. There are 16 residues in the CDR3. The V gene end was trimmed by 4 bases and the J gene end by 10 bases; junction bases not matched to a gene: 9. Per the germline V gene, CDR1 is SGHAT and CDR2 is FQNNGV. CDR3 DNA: TGTGCCAGCAGCTACAGACTAGCGGGAGGGCCCGACGAGCAGTTCTTC. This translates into CASSYRLAGGPDEQFF.

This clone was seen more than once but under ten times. Here the CDR3 DNA reads TGCAGCATCCGGACAGGCCAGAACACTGAAGCTTTCTTT. This gives the protein CSIRTGQNTEAFF. The chain joins TRBV29-1 to TRBJ1-1; TRBD1 agrees at 7 bases. CDR3 length: 13 amino acids. Germline CDR1 reads SQVTM; CDR2 reads ANQGSEA. The V segment lost 8 bases and the J segment 1 base; nucleotides outside the gene matches: 7.

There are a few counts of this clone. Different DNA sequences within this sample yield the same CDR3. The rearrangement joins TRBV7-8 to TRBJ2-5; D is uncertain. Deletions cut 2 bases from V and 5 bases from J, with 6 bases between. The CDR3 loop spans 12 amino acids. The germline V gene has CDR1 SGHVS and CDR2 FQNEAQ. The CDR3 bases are TGTGCCAGCAGCTTAACGGAGGAGACCCAGTACTTC. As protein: CASSLTEETQYF. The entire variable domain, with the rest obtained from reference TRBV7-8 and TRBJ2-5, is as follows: GAGVSQSPRYKVAKRGQDVALRCDPISGHVSLFWYQQALGQGPEFLTYFQNEAQLDKSGLPSDRFFAERPEGSVSTLKIQRTQQEDSAVYLCASSLTEETQYFGPGTRLLVL.

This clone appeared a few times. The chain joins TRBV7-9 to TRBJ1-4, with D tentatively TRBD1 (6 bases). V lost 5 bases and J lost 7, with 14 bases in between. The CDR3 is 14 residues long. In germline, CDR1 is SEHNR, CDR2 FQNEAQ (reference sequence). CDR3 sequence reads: CASSSPVGAEKLFF. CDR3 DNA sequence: TGTGCCAGCAGCAGCCCCGTGGGGGCTGAAAAACTGTTTTTT.

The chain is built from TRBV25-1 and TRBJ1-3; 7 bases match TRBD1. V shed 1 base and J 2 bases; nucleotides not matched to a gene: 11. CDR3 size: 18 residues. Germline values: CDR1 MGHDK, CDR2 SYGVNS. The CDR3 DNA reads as TGTGCCAGCAGTGAATCTGGTGCAGGGGGGATTCCTGGAAACACCATATATTTT. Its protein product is CASSESGAGGIPGNTIYF.

This CDR3 is CASSSGQNTEAFF. The CDR3 DNA reads as TGTGCCAGCAGTTCCGGACAAAACACTGAAGCTTTCTTT. The chain couples TRBV6-5 to TRBJ1-1, with a possible D match to TRBD1 (5 bases). CDR3 size: 13 residues. The germline V gene encodes CDR1 MNHEY and CDR2 SVGAGI. Trimming cost V 4 bases and J 2 bases, with 8 bases left between them.

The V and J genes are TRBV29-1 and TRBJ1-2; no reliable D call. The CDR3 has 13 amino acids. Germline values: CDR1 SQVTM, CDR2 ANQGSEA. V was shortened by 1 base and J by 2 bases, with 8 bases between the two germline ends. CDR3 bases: TGCAGCGTTGAAGGGGTCACCAACTATGGCTACACCTTC. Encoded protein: CSVEGVTNYGYTF.

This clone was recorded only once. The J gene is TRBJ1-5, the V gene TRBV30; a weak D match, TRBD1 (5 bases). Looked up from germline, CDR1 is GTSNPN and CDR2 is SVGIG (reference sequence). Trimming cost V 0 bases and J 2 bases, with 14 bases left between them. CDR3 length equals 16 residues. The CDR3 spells CAWSVQRTSGNQPQHF. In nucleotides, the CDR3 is TGTGCCTGGAGTGTCCAGCGGACATCTGGCAATCAGCCCCAGCATTTT.

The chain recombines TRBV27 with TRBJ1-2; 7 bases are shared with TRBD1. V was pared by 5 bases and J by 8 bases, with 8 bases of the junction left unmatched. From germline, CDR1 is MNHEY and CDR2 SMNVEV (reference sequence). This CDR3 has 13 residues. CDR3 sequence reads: CASSRDRVLGYTF. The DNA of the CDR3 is TGTGCCAGCAGTCGCGACAGGGTATTAGGCTACACCTTC.

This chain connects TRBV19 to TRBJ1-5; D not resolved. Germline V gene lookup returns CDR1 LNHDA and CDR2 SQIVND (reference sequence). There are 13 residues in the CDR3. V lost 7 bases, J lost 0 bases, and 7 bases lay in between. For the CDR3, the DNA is TGTGCCAGTACGCCATATAGCAATCAGCCCCAGCATTTT. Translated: CASTPYSNQPQHF.

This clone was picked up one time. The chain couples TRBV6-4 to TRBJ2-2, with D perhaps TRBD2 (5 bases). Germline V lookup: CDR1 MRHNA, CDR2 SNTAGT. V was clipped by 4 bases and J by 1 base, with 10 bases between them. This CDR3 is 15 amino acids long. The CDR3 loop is CASSVEGLNTGELFF. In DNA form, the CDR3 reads TGTGCCAGCAGTGTTGAGGGATTGAACACCGGGGAGCTGTTTTTT.

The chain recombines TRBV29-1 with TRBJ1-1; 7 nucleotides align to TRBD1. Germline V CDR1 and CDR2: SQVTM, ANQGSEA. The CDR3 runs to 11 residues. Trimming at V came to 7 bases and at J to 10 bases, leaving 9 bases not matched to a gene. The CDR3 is CSGTGALGAFF. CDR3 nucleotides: TGCAGCGGTACAGGGGCCCTGGGAGCTTTCTTT.

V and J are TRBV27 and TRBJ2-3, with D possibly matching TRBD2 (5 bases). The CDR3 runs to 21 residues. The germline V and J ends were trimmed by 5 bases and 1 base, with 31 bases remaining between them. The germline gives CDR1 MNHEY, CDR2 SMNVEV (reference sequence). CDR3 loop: CASSPNGKHSGRLGGTDTQYF. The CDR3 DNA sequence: TGTGCCAGCAGTCCCAACGGGAAGCACTCAGGTCGACTGGGTGGCACAGATACGCAGTATTTT.

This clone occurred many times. CDR3 sequence reads: CASSLVRAGTGELFF. The DNA of the CDR3 is TGTGCCAGCAGCTTAGTGAGGGCCGGCACCGGGGAGCTGTTTTTT. This chain connects TRBV7-3 to TRBJ2-2; D is possibly TRBD2 (5 bases). Germline lookup yields CDR1 SGHTA and CDR2 FQGTGA. CDR3 length equals 15 residues. Trimming shortened V by 2 bases and J by 4 bases, and 11 bases separated the two germline ends.

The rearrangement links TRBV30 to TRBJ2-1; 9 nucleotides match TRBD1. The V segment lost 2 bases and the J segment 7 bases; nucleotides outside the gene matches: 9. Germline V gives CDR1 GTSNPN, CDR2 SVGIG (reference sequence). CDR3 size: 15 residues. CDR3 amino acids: CAWSSGTGRVNEQFF. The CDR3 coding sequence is TGTGCCTGGAGTTCCGGGACAGGGCGGGTAAATGAGCAGTTCTTC.

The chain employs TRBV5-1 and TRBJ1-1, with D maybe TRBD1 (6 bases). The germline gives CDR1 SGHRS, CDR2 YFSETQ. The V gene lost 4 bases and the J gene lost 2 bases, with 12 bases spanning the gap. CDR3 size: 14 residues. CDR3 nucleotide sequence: TGCGCCAGCAGCGGGGGACACCGAAACACTGAAGCTTTCTTT. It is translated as CASSGGHRNTEAFF.

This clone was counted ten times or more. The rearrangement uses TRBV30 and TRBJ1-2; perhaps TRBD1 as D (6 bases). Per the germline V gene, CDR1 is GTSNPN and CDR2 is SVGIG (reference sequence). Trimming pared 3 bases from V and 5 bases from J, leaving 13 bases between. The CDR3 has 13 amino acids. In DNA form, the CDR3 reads TGTGCCTGGAGATCCCAGGGGCTTTATGGCTACACCTTC. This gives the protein CAWRSQGLYGYTF. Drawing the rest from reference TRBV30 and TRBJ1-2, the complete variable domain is SQTIHQWPATLVQPVGSPLSLECTVEGTSNPNLYWYRQAAGRGLQLLFYSVGIGQISSEVPQNLSASRPQDRQFILSSKKLLLSDSGFYLCAWRSQGLYGYTFGSGTRLTVV.

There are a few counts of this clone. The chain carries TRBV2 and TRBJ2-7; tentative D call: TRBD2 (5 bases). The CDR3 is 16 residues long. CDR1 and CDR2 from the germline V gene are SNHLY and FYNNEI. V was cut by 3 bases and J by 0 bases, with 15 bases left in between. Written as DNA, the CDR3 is TGTGCCAGCAGTGAGAGGGAGAGAGTTCCCTCCTACGAGCAGTACTTC. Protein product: CASSERERVPSYEQYF.

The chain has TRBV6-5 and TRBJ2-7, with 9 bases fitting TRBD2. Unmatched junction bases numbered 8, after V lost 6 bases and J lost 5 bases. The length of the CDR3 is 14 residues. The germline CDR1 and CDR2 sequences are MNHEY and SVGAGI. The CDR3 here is CASSLAGAAHEQYF. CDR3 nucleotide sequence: TGTGCCAGCAGCTTAGCGGGAGCGGCGCACGAGCAGTACTTC.

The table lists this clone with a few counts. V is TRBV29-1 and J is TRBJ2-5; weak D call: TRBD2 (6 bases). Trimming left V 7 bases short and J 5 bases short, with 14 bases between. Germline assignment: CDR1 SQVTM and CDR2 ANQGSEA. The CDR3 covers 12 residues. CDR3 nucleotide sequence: TGCAGCGCTGCCGGGGAGGCGGAGACCCAGTACTTC. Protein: CSAAGEAETQYF.

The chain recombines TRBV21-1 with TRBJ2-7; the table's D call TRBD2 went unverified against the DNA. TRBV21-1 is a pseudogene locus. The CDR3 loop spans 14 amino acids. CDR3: CASSKGGSAYEQYF. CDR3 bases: TGTGCCAGCAGCAAAGGCGGGAGCGCCTACGAGCAGTACTTC.

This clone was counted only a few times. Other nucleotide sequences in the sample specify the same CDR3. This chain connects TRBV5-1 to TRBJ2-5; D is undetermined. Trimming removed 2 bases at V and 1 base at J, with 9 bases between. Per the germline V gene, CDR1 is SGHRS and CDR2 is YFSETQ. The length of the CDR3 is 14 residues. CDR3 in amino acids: CASSFGRLQETQYF. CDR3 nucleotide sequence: TGCGCCAGCAGCTTCGGACGGCTCCAAGAGACCCAGTACTTC.